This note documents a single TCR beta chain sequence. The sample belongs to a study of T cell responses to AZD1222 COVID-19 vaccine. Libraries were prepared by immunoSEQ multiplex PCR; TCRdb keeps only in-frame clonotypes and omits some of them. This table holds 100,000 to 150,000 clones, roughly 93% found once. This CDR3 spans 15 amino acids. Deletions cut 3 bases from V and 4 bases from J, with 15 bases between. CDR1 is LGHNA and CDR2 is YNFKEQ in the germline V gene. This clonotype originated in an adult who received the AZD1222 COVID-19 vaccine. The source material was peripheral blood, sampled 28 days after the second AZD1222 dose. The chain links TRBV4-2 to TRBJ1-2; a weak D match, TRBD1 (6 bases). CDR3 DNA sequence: TGTGCCAGCAGCCAGAACGGACAGAAACTCTATGGCTACACCTTC. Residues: CASSQNGQKLYGYTF.